This T cell receptor (beta chain) stems from a study of response to subunit inactivated influenza vaccine (dated by TCRdb to about 2018). The study in broad terms: The study used deep quantitative T cell receptor repertoire profiling to track responses to a trivalent subunit inactivated influenza vaccine.

For CDR1 and CDR2, the germline V gene lists SGHAT and FQNNGV. V is pruned by 4 bases and J by 0 bases, leaving 6 bases of the junction without a gene match. The CDR3, from cysteine to phenylalanine, totals 16 residues. Here the CDR3 DNA is all that survives: 48 bases in frame from base 1. Overall study outcomes, separate from this receptor: According to the authors, only a limited number of new T cells may be recruited by each seasonal influenza vaccination.

Library generation was performed with RT-PCR. For sequencing, an Illumina HiSeq 2500 was employed. TCRdb passed the public sequencing reads through fastp at Q25 and MiXCR, retaining productive beta sequences. Every CDR3 protein is listed once, alongside the most common genes and DNA of its rows. The sample table records 200,000 to 250,000 distinct CDR3 sequences; 12% of these occur just once. The ten largest make up roughly 7.7% of the sample. Details on this clonotype: The target of this receptor is not known. No much larger clonotype is one base removed from it; base qualities were not supplied.

In this chain, TRBV11-2 is recombined with TRBJ2-7; 10 middle bases align to TRBD1. The material was non-naive T cells sorted from PBMCs, obtained roughly 15 days before vaccination. In light of the paper, this sample's cell subset or site label describes: memory T cell fraction. This clonotype originated in a man aged 45-65 years who received an inactivated influenza vaccine. Donor details come from another sample of the same person, matched by shared clones. CDR3 protein: CASSSLRDRGSYEQYF. In nucleotide form, the sequence is TGTGCCAGCAGCTCCCTCCGGGACAGGGGCTCCTACGAGCAGTACTTC.